The 21 T cell receptor beta chains below were found in one sample sequenced in a study of T cell responses to AZD1222 COVID-19 vaccine (TCRdb year 2021). This sample's time point label indicates: about 28 days (+/-7) after the second vaccine dose. The library was obtained by the immunoSEQ multiplex PCR assay. Imported from immuneACCESS, the table was reduced by TCRdb to in-frame sequences with V and J called. These copies leave out some clones; in studies compared against another copy, an unresolved V gene accounts for under half, and the cause of the remainder is not known. A total of approximately 100,000 clones appear in this sample, about nine tenths of them only once. The ten most abundant clones make up approximately 5% of the sample. This specimen consisted of peripheral blood, obtained 28 days after the second AZD1222 dose. Receptors were obtained from an adult who received the AZD1222 COVID-19 vaccine.

The V and J genes are TRBV5-1 and TRBJ1-2; no firm D call. Germline CDR1 SGHRS, CDR2 YFSETQ. The V gene lost 1 base and the J gene lost 2 bases, with 9 bases spanning the gap. This CDR3 has 14 residues. The CDR3 nucleotides are TGCGCCAGCAGCTTGTGGGCGGAAAACTATGGCTACACCTTC. Residues: CASSLWAENYGYTF.

The V gene is TRBV19, the J gene TRBJ1-2; D might be TRBD1 (6 bases). CDR1 is LNHDA, CDR2 SQIVND, per germline (reference sequence). V was pared by 7 bases and J by 6 bases, with 18 bases between. The CDR3 loop spans 14 amino acids. This chain's CDR3 is CASIPAGQLDGYTF. The CDR3 DNA reads TGTGCCAGTATCCCTGCGGGACAACTAGATGGCTACACCTTC.

The chain couples TRBV7-2 to TRBJ1-5; D gene ambiguous. The germline V gene has CDR1 SGHTA and CDR2 FQGNSA. The CDR3 loop spans 12 amino acids. V was trimmed by 2 bases and J by 4 bases, leaving 3 bases between them. The CDR3 DNA reads TGTGCCAGCAGCTTATATAATCAGCCCCAGCATTTT. It yields the protein CASSLYNQPQHF.

This chain joins TRBV10-3 and TRBJ2-7; D is unresolved. In germline, CDR1 is ENHRY, CDR2 SYGVKD. This CDR3 spans 13 amino acids. Trimming pared 2 bases from V and 2 bases from J, leaving 7 bases between. CDR3 loop: CAISEGVPYEQYF. Here the CDR3 DNA reads TGTGCCATCAGTGAGGGGGTCCCCTACGAGCAGTACTTC.

This chain uses TRBV4-2 with TRBJ1-2; no clear D gene. This CDR3 is built from 16 residues. The germline V and J ends were trimmed by 0 bases and 4 bases, with 15 bases remaining between them. Germline V gene data show CDR1 as LGHNA and CDR2 as YNFKEQ. The CDR3 DNA sequence: TGTGCCAGCAGCCAAGATTGGCGAACGGAGCTCTATGGCTACACCTTC. The encoded protein is CASSQDWRTELYGYTF.

CDR3 bases: TGCGCCAGCAGCCGCTTAGAAGGGCTTCAGACCCAGTACTTC. Protein product: CASSRLEGLQTQYF. The chain recombines TRBV5-1 with TRBJ2-5; no reliable D call. Trimming left V 4 bases short and J 6 bases short, with 16 bases between. The CDR3 has 14 residues. Germline CDR1 and CDR2: SGHRS and YFSETQ.

This chain uses TRBV2 with TRBJ1-2; 7 nucleotides match TRBD1. Trimming at V came to 7 bases and at J to 6 bases, leaving 20 bases not matched to a gene. Looked up from germline, CDR1 is SNHLY and CDR2 is FYNNEI. This CDR3 spans 17 amino acids. CDR3 in amino acids: CASILERGLGIGNGYTF. DNA for the CDR3: TGTGCCAGCATACTGGAAAGGGGGCTAGGGATCGGGAATGGCTACACCTTC.

V usage is TRBV7-2 and J usage is TRBJ1-4, with a tentative D call TRBD1 (5 bases). Trimming stripped 2 bases from V and 9 bases from J, with 13 bases between. The CDR3 consists of 14 residues. Germline CDR1 is SGHTA and CDR2 is FQGNSA. The CDR3 protein is CASSLSGTVKKLFF. The DNA for the CDR3 is TGTGCCAGCAGCTTATCAGGGACGGTGAAAAAACTGTTTTTT.

The CDR3 loop is CASSISLAGGYNEQFF. The CDR3 nucleotides are TGTGCCAGTAGTATCTCACTAGCGGGGGGCTACAATGAGCAGTTCTTC. The gene calls are TRBV19 and TRBJ2-1; 12 nucleotides align to TRBD2. The V and J ends lost 3 bases and 3 bases, in that order; junction bases with no gene match: 3. The V gene's germline CDR1 is LNHDA and CDR2 SQIVND (reference sequence). The CDR3 is made up of 16 amino acids.

The V and J genes are TRBV15 and TRBJ2-5; TRBD1 matches 8 bases. After removal of 3 bases from V and 5 bases from J, the junction contained 8 bases not matched to a gene. This CDR3 is built from 15 residues. CDR1 and CDR2 from the germline V gene are LNHNV and YYDKDF (reference sequence). In nucleotides, the CDR3 is TGTGCCACCAGCAGCCATGGACAGGGAGGTGAGACCCAGTACTTC. This gives the protein CATSSHGQGGETQYF.

There are a few counts of this clone. V usage is TRBV7-2 and J usage is TRBJ2-2; 9 bases are shared with TRBD1. The germline V gene encodes CDR1 SGHTA and CDR2 FQGNSA. V lost 6 bases and J lost 5; bases outside the gene matches: 7. The CDR3 has 15 residues. The CDR3 loop is CASSPGTGWTGELFF. The CDR3 DNA reads as TGTGCCAGCAGTCCCGGGACAGGGTGGACCGGGGAGCTGTTTTTT.

This chain uses TRBV6-5 with TRBJ2-1, with 9 bases that match TRBD2. This CDR3 is 16 amino acids long. Germline-derived CDR1 and CDR2 are MNHEY and SVGAGI. Trimming at V came to 2 bases and at J to 12 bases, leaving 14 bases not matched to a gene. This CDR3 is CASSYPGVAGDWVQFF. The CDR3 DNA reads as TGTGCCAGCAGTTACCCCGGGGTAGCGGGGGACTGGGTGCAGTTCTTC.

This chain uses TRBV5-4 with TRBJ2-5; 11 bases line up with TRBD2. The CDR3 has 16 residues. CDR1 and CDR2 (germline): SGHNT, YYREEE (reference sequence). J gave up 0 bases and V 0 bases, and 1 base lay outside the gene matches. The CDR3 nucleotides read TGTGCCAGCAGCTTGGCTAGCGGGGGGTACCAAGAGACCCAGTACTTC. Amino acid sequence: CASSLASGGYQETQYF.

The chain has TRBV6-5 and TRBJ1-3; 11 bases fit TRBD1. CDR1 is MNHEY, CDR2 SVGAGI, per germline. The CDR3 runs to 14 residues. Germline trimming cut 6 bases from V and 8 bases from J; bases unmatched to any gene: 6. CDR3 in DNA: TGTGCCAGCAGCTGGACAGGGGGCGAGGACACCATATATTTT. It encodes CASSWTGGEDTIYF.

The chain is built from TRBV2 and TRBJ1-6; no firm D call. Germline loops: CDR1 SNHLY, CDR2 FYNNEI. V gave up 7 bases and J gave up 5 bases, with 6 bases separating them. The CDR3 contains 12 residues. The CDR3 loop reads CASNPDNSPLHF. The CDR3, as DNA: TGTGCCAGCAACCCTGATAATTCACCCCTCCACTTT.

The rearrangement links TRBV7-2 to TRBJ2-3; TRBD2 aligns across 9 bases. This CDR3 is built from 16 residues. Germline CDR1 is SGHTA and CDR2 is FQGNSA. After removal of 3 bases from V and 1 base from J, the junction contained 5 bases not matched to a gene. The CDR3 is CASSFGQRGGTDTQYF. The CDR3, as DNA: TGTGCCAGCAGCTTCGGCCAGCGGGGGGGCACAGATACGCAGTATTTT.

This clone was recorded only once. This chain connects TRBV19 to TRBJ1-1; 8 positions match TRBD1. Trimming cost V 5 bases and J 1 base; bases outside gene matches: 6. Germline V gene sequence: CDR1 LNHDA, CDR2 SQIVND (reference sequence). The CDR3 is made up of 15 amino acids. The CDR3 reads CASSPGGLQNTEAFF. CDR3 DNA: TGTGCCAGTAGTCCAGGGGGCTTACAGAACACTGAAGCTTTCTTT.

The chain recombines TRBV18 with TRBJ1-2, with D uncertain. V was pared by 0 bases and J by 4 bases, with 15 bases between. Looked up from germline, CDR1 is KGHSH and CDR2 is LQKENI. The CDR3 consists of 16 residues. In DNA form, the CDR3 reads TGTGCCAGCTCACCACCGGGCAGAACTAAGATCTATGGCTACACCTTC. Translating it yields CASSPPGRTKIYGYTF.

On this clone: Additional DNA sequences in this sample encode the identical CDR3. The chain uses TRBV5-1 and TRBJ2-7; D unresolved. Looked up from germline, CDR1 is SGHRS and CDR2 is YFSETQ. The ends were cut back, 0 bases at V and 2 bases at J, with 3 bases in the middle. The CDR3 loop spans 12 amino acids. This chain's CDR3 is CASSLGTYEQYF. The CDR3 nucleotides are TGCGCCAGCAGCTTGGGAACCTACGAGCAGTACTTC.

The chain links TRBV11-1 to TRBJ2-1, with TRBD2 matching 10 bases. This CDR3 has 14 residues. CDR1 is SGHAT, CDR2 FQDESV, per germline (reference sequence). Unmatched junction bases numbered 4, after V lost 5 bases and J lost 6 bases. In DNA, the CDR3 is TGTGCCAGCAGCCCAAGCGGGGGGGCCAATGAGCAGTTCTTC. Its protein product is CASSPSGGANEQFF. Filled out from reference TRBV11-1 and TRBJ2-1, the complete variable domain reads EAEVAQSPRYKITEKSQAVAFWCDPISGHATLYWYRQILGQGPELLVQFQDESVVDDSQLPKDRFSAERLKGVDSTLKIQPAELGDSAMYLCASSPSGGANEQFFGPGTRLTVL.

The V gene is TRBV6-6, the J gene TRBJ1-2, with D hard to call. V lost 4 bases to trimming and J lost 8 bases, with 14 bases between them. The germline CDR1 and CDR2 sequences are MNHNY and SVGAGI (reference sequence). CDR3 length equals 13 residues. CDR3 amino acids: CASSSAPRGGYTF. CDR3 nucleotides: TGTGCCAGCAGTTCAGCTCCTCGAGGGGGCTACACCTTC.